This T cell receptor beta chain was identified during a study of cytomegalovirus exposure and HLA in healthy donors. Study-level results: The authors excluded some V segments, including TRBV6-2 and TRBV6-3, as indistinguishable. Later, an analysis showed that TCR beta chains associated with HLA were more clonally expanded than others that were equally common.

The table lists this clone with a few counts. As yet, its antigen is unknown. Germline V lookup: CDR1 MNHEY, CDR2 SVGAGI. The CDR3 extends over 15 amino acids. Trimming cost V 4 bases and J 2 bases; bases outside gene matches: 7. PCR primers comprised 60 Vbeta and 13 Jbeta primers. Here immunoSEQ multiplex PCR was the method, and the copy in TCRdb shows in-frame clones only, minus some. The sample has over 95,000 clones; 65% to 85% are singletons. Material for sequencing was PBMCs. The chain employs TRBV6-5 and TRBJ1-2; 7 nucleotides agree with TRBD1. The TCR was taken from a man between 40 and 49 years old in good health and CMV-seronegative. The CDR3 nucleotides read TGTGCCAGCAGTTCCGGGGTAGGGGGCAACTATGGCTACACCTTC. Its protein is CASSSGVGGNYGYTF.